This paragraph covers one T cell receptor beta chain sequence. There is no known antigen for this receptor. The record has no base qualities; no much larger clone is one base away. The time point label here, explained by the study, means: baseline before first vaccination. Vaccinee samples were obtained from the UK trials COV001 and COV002, which included a single-blind randomized controlled phase 2/3 trial of AZD1222 (ChAdOx1 nCoV-19) in healthy adults. Trial participant PBMC samples were collected at day 0 and day 28 after the second dose for TCRbeta chain sequencing. V sheds 6 bases and J sheds 2 bases, leaving 15 bases between their ends. Its CDR3 holds 15 amino acids, cysteine through phenylalanine. Just the 45-base CDR3 DNA is kept, in frame starting at base 1. CDR1 SEHNR and CDR2 FQNEAQ were looked up in the germline V gene (reference sequence). The CDR3 regions of human TCRbeta chains were analyzed by immunosequencing. In the source study's methods: TCRs in the repertoires were matched against a reference library of SARS-CoV-2-specific TCRs that had been generated with the MIRA antigen-specificity platform. Breadth meant the fraction of unique TCRs that were SARS-CoV-2-associated, whereas depth meant the fraction of total T cells that were SARS-CoV-2-associated. Using the MIRA data, each spike-specific TCR was mapped to the spike region that the TCR reacts to and placed in a CD4 or CD8 class. Log10-transformed breadth and depth values were compared by one-way ANOVA with Sidak's multiple comparisons tests. TCRdb re-hosts the immuneACCESS table, in-frame sequences only. Its copies lack some clones; in the studies checked, an unresolved V gene accounts for under half of them, and the cause for the rest is not known. Clone size and the V and J calls come from that table; the DNA yielded D and trimming. A total of about 160,000 clones appear in this sample, 94% of them only once. Roughly 1.3% of the sample goes to the ten largest clones.

This sample is part of a study of T cell responses to AZD1222 COVID-19 vaccine (dated by TCRdb to the early 2020s). Regarding the complete study: AZD1222 recipients given second doses at about 4 weeks or at about 12 weeks were pooled, since spike-specific TCR depth and breadth were not found to differ between the two schedules. A total of 233 trial participants underwent TCR sequencing, of whom about 210 had received two doses of AZD1222 and roughly 26 had received two doses of the MenACWY control vaccine. Trial participants were enrolled by age into 18-55, 56-69 and 70-plus year subgroups, with about 150, 27 and 61 TCR-sequenced participants respectively.

Study-level results and caveats: Participants were mostly white British and included more females than males, and it was suggested by the authors that clonal diversity may have been underestimated. Only five or six AZD1222 recipients were SARS-CoV-2 seropositive at baseline, limiting conclusions about previously exposed vaccinees. Epitopes outside the regions mutated in the B.1.351 and B.1.1.7 variants were reportedly recognized by nearly half of the unique spike-specific TCRs. No day 14 peak-response samples were available, so repertoires were characterized only after the peak T cell response. The 56-69-year group was small, and its depth increase did not reach significance, likely because of low power. The vaccine-associated CD4 TCRs covered the entire spike protein, and the dominant responses fell in regions 160-218 and 743-854. After two AZD1222 doses, spike-specific TCR breadth and depth were significantly higher than at day 0 and than in MenACWY recipients.

Sequencing was performed on peripheral blood, taken on day 0 of AZD1222 vaccination. This clonotype was obtained from an adult in good health. The V and J segments used are TRBV7-9 and TRBJ2-3; the D call could be TRBD1 or TRBD2, with each sharing 7 bases. The sequenced DNA: TGTGCCAGCAGGCGGGCAGGGGGGGCCACAGATACGCAGTATTTT. Translation gives CASRRAGGATDTQYF.